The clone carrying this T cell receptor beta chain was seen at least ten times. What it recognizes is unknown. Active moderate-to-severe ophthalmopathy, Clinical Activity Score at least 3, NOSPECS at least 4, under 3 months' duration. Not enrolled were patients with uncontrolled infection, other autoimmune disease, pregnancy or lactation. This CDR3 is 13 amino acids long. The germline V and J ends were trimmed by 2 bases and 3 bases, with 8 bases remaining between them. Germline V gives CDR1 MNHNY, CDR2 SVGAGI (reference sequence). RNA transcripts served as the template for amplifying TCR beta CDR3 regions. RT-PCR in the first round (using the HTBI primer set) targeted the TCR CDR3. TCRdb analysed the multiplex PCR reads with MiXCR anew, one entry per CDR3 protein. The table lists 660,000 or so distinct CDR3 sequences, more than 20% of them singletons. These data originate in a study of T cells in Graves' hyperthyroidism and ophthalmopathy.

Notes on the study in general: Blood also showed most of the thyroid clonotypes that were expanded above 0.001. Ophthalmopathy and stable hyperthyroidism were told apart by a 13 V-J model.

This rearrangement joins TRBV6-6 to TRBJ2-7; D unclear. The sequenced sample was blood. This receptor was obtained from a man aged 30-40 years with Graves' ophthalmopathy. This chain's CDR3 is CASSYQTYYEQYF. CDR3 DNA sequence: TGTGCCAGCAGTTACCAGACGTACTACGAGCAGTACTTC.